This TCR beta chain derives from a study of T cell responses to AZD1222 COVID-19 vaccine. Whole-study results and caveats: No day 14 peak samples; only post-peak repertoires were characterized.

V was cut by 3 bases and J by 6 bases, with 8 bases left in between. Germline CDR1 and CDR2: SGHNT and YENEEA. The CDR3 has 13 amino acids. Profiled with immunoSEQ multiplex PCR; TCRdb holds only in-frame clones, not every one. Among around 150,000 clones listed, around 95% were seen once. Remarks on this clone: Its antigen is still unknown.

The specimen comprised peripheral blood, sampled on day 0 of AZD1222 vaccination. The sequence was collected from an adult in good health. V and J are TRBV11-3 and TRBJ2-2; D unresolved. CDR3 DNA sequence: TGTGCCAGCAGCTTGGTAGTTTCCGGGGAGCTGTTTTTT. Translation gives CASSLVVSGELFF.